This T cell receptor beta chain was captured by sequencing in a study of Ad26.COV2.S vaccination and SARS-CoV-2 variants. The treatment here: some 19 received Ad26.COV2.S at low or high dose, single or two shots; about 5 received placebo; per-sample allocation not given. Day 63 after the first injection of vaccine or placebo was the sampling time. The V gene lost 4 bases and the J gene lost 8 bases, with 10 bases spanning the gap. The CDR3 totals 12 residues. The germline V gene encodes CDR1 LGHNA and CDR2 YNFKEQ. Profiled with immunoSEQ multiplex PCR; TCRdb holds only in-frame clones, not every one. The sample shows hundreds of thousands of clones, around 89% of them seen only once. About this clone: Its antigen is undetermined.

Study observations and caveats: Non-spike TCR breadth did not differ much between vaccine and placebo recipients. Placebo recipients showed lower spike-specific TCR breadth than vaccinees.

Material: peripheral blood, obtained in a trial of Ad26.COV2.S vaccine versus placebo. V gene TRBV4-2 combines with J gene TRBJ2-3; D remains unclear. The clonotype originates from a person aged 18-65 years who received the Ad26.COV2.S COVID-19 vaccine or a placebo. CDR3 protein: CASSRTFVTQYF. The CDR3 DNA reads TGTGCCAGCAGCCGTACCTTTGTTACGCAGTATTTT.